This TCR beta chain was profiled in a study of shared clonotypes between healthy human individuals. In the study overall: CD4 naive cells filled three plates per donor, CD4 memory three, CD8 naive two and CD8 memory one.

CD45RO-negative cells were positively selected for CCR7, leaving out terminally differentiated effector memory CD45RA+ cells. As concerns this clone: What it binds is unknown.

As processed by the authors: Junction-only sequences without quality scores came from ImmunoSEQ, so filtering differed. Sequencing was performed with immunoSEQ multiplex PCR; in TCRdb, only in-frame clones are kept and a portion is missing. V and J calls and clone size are copied from that table; D and trimming were computed from the DNA. The profile covers about 680,000 clones, with 92% appearing a single time and about 24% taken by the ten largest. The CDR3 length is 11 residues. From germline, CDR1 is MNHEY and CDR2 SMNVEV (reference sequence). Broader study findings: Having only a few donors restricted how much genetic and exposure-history diversity was captured.

The sequence came from a man under 40 in good health. The sequenced material came from naive CD8+ T cells sorted from blood. This rearrangement joins TRBV27 to TRBJ2-1, with 7 bases identical to TRBD1. The CDR3 is CTTGVYNEQFF. CDR3 nucleotide sequence: TGTACCACAGGGGTATACAATGAGCAGTTCTTC.